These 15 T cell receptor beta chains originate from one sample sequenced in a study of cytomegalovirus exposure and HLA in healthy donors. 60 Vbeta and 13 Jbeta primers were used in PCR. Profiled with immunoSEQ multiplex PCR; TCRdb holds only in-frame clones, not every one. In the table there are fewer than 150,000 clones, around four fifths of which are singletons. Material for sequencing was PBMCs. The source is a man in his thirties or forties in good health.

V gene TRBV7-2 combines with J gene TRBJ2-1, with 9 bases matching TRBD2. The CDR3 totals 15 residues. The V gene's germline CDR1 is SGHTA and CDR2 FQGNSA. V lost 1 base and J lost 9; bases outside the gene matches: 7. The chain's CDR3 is CASSLGASGTTEQFF. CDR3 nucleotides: TGTGCCAGCAGCTTAGGGGCTAGCGGGACTACTGAGCAGTTCTTC.

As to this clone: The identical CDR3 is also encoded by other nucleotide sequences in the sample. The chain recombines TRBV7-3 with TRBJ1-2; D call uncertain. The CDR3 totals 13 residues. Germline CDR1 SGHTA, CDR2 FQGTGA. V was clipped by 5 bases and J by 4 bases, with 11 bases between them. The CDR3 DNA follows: TGTGCCAGCAGCCGAACTAGCGGCTATGGCTACACCTTC. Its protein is CASSRTSGYGYTF.

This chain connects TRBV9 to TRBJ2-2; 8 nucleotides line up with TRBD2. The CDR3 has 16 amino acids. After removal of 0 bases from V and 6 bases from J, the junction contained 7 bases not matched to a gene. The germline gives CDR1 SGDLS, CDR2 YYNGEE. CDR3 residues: CASSVVAAGGPGELFF. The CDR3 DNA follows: TGTGCCAGCAGCGTAGTGGCTGCGGGAGGACCCGGGGAGCTGTTTTTT.

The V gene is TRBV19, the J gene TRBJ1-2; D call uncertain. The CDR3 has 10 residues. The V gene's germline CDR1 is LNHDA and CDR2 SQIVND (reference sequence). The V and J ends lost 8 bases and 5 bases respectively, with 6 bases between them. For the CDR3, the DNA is TGTGCCAGTTACAGTTATGGCTACACCTTC. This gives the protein CASYSYGYTF.

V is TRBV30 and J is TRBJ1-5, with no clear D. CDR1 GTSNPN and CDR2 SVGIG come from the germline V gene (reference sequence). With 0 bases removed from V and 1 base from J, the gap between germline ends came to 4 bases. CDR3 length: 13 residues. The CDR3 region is CAWSVRSNQPQHF. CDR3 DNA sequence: TGTGCCTGGAGTGTGCGGAGCAATCAGCCCCAGCATTTT.

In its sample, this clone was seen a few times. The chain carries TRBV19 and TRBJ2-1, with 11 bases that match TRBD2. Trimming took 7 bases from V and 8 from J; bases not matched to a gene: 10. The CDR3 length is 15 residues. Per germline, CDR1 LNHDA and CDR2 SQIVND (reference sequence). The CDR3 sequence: CASTYTSGSFDEQFF. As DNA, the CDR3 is TGTGCCAGTACCTATACTAGCGGGAGTTTTGATGAGCAGTTCTTC.

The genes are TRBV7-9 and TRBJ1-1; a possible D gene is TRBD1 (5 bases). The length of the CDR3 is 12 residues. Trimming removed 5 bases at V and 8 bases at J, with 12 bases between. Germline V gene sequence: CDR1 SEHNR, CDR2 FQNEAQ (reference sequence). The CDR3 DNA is TGTGCCAGCAGCCCTAGCGGGGCGGAAGCTTTCTTT. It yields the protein CASSPSGAEAFF.

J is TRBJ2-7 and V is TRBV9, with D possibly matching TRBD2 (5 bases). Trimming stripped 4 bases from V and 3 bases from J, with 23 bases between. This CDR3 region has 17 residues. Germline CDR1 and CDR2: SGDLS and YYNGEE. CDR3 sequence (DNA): TGTGCCAGCAGCCCATCAGAGGTTCTAGCCTTAGACTACGAGCAGTACTTC. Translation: CASSPSEVLALDYEQYF.

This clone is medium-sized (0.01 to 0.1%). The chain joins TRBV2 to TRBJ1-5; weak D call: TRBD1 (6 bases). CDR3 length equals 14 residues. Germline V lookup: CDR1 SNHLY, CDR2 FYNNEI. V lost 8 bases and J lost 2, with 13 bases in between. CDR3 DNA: TGTGCCAGCTCTTCTAGACAGGGCAATCAGCCCCAGCATTTT. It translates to CASSSRQGNQPQHF.

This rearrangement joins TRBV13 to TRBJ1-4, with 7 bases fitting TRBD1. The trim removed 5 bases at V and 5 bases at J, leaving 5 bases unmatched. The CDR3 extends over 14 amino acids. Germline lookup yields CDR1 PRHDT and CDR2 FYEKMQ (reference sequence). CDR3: CASSPRTGNEKLFF. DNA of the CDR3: TGTGCCAGCAGCCCCCGGACAGGAAATGAAAAACTGTTTTTT.

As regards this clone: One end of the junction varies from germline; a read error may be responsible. In nucleotides, the CDR3 is TGTTCCAGCAGCTTATCCGGGGGCACAGATACGCAGTATTTT. It specifies CSSSLSGGTDTQYF. V usage is TRBV7-9 and J usage is TRBJ2-3; the D gene is possibly TRBD2 (5 bases). Germline V gene data show CDR1 as SEHNR and CDR2 as FQNEAQ (reference sequence). The CDR3 spans 14 residues.

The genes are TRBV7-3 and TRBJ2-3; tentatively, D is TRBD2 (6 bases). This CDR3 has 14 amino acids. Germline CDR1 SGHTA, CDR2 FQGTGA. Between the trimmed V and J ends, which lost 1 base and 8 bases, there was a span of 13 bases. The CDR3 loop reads CASSLKGGIGTQYF. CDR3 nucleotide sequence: TGTGCCAGCAGCTTAAAGGGCGGGATAGGTACGCAGTATTTT.

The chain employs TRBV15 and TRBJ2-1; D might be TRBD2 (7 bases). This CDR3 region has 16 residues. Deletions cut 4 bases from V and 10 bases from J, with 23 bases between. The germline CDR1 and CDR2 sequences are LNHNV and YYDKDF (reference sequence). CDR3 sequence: CATSTQGSGDYGEQFF. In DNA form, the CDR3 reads TGTGCCACCAGCACGCAGGGGTCGGGGGACTACGGGGAGCAGTTCTTC.

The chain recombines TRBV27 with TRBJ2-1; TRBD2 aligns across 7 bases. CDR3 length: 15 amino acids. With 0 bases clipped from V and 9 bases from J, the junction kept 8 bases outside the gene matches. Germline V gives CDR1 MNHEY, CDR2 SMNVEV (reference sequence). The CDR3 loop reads CASSLSIRGGREQFF. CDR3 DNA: TGTGCCAGCAGTTTATCGATTAGGGGAGGGCGTGAGCAGTTCTTC.

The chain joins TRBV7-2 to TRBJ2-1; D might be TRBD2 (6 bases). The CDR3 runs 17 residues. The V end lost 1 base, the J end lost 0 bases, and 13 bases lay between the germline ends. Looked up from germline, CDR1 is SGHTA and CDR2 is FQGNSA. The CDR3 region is CASSLVGTQSSYNEQFF. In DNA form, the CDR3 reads TGTGCCAGCAGCTTAGTCGGGACTCAAAGCTCCTACAATGAGCAGTTCTTC.